These 25 T cell receptor beta chains were sequenced from one sample in a study of CD8 T cells in Susac syndrome. Reverse transcription of roughly 0.5 to 1 ug RNA used random hexamers. MiXCR, applied by TCRdb to the immunoSEQ multiplex PCR reads, yields one record per CDR3 protein. The sample lists 160,000 or so distinct CDR3 sequences, over 95% occurring once. The material sequenced was CD8+ T cells from PBMCs. The receptors here all came from a human donor with multiple sclerosis.

The J gene is TRBJ2-5, the V gene TRBV2; 8 nucleotides line up with TRBD1. Looked up from germline, CDR1 is SNHLY and CDR2 is FYNNEI. V shed 5 bases and J 7 bases; nucleotides not matched to a gene: 6. CDR3 size: 13 residues. The DNA of the CDR3 is TGTGCCAGCAGTCCCGGACAGGGCGGGACCCAGTACTTC. This encodes CASSPGQGGTQYF.

The chain recombines TRBV21-1 with TRBJ1-1; TRBD1, the table's D call, was not compared with the DNA. TRBV21-1 is tagged as a pseudogene. This CDR3 contains 12 residues. This CDR3 reads CASNRENTEAFF. Written as DNA, the CDR3 is TGTGCCAGCAATCGGGAGAACACTGAAGCTTTCTTT.

The chain combines TRBV27 with TRBJ2-3, with 11 bases identical to TRBD2. This CDR3 is 17 amino acids long. Germline-derived CDR1 and CDR2 are MNHEY and SMNVEV (reference sequence). V lost 3 bases, J lost 4 bases, and 9 bases stayed unmatched. The CDR3 DNA follows: TGTGCCAGCAGTTTGTTTTATGTTAGCGGGGGGGCAGATACGCAGTATTTT. This translates into CASSLFYVSGGADTQYF.

The chain links TRBV25-1 to TRBJ1-2, with D unresolved. The CDR3 consists of 13 residues. The germline gives CDR1 MGHDK, CDR2 SYGVNS. V lost 3 bases, J lost 9 bases, and 14 bases lay in between. DNA of the CDR3: TGTGCCAGCAGTGACCTGACGGAGATGAGCTACACCTTC. Translation gives CASSDLTEMSYTF.

This chain links TRBV20-1 with TRBJ2-1; no reliable D call. In germline, CDR1 is DFQATT, CDR2 SNEGSKA (reference sequence). This CDR3 has 10 residues. V was trimmed by 0 bases and J by 8 bases, leaving 2 bases between them. CDR3 sequence reads: CSARDDEQFF. CDR3 DNA: TGCAGTGCTAGAGATGATGAGCAGTTCTTC.

The chain is built from TRBV27 and TRBJ1-1; D is undetermined. The CDR3 has 14 amino acids. Trimming took off 6 bases at V and 1 base at J, with 12 bases between the two ends. Germline CDR1 and CDR2: MNHEY and SMNVEV (reference sequence). CDR3 sequence (DNA): TGTGCCAGCAGCCCGATTCCACCGAACACTGAAGCTTTCTTT. This translates into CASSPIPPNTEAFF.

This chain connects TRBV9 to TRBJ2-7; 7 bases match TRBD2. The trim removed 0 bases at V and 2 bases at J, leaving 5 bases unmatched. This CDR3 contains 15 residues. Germline assignment: CDR1 SGDLS and CDR2 YYNGEE. The CDR3 coding sequence is TGTGCCAGCAGCGTAGAGGTGGGACTAACCTACGAGCAGTACTTC. As protein: CASSVEVGLTYEQYF.

The rearrangement links TRBV12-3 or TRBV12-4 to TRBJ2-7, with 9 positions matching TRBD1. CDR3 length equals 14 residues. V was clipped by 6 bases and J by 8 bases; unmatched bases: 11. DNA of the CDR3: TGTGCCAGCAGCGATTGGACAGGGGAGACAAAGCAGTACTTC. Protein sequence: CASSDWTGETKQYF.

This clonotype appeared once. The J gene is TRBJ1-1, the V gene TRBV9, with D possibly matching TRBD1 (5 bases). V was cut by 10 bases and J by 5 bases, with 21 bases left in between. Germline V gene sequence: CDR1 SGDLS, CDR2 YYNGEE. This CDR3 comprises 14 residues. Here the CDR3 DNA reads TGTGCCCCCAGGAGGGGAACTCTTTGGACTGAAGCTTTCTTT. Its protein product is CAPRRGTLWTEAFF.

This sequence joins TRBV15 and TRBJ1-4; D gene unclear. The V and J ends lost 5 bases and 1 base respectively, with 17 bases between them. Germline V gene lookup returns CDR1 LNHNV and CDR2 YYDKDF (reference sequence). CDR3 length equals 17 residues. The CDR3 nucleotides read TGTGCCACCAGCCGGGGTGGAGTTTACGGAACTAATGAAAAACTGTTTTTT. This gives the protein CATSRGGVYGTNEKLFF.

CDR3 coding DNA: TGCGCCAGCAGCTTCGGGCGGCTCAACACTGAAGCTTTCTTT. This sequence encodes CASSFGRLNTEAFF. The V gene is TRBV5-1, the J gene TRBJ1-1; D call uncertain. This CDR3 region has 14 residues. Germline lookup yields CDR1 SGHRS and CDR2 YFSETQ. V was trimmed by 2 bases and J by 2 bases, leaving 10 bases between them.

This clonotype was counted once. The J gene is TRBJ2-5, the V gene TRBV25-1; D gene ambiguous. This CDR3 has 14 amino acids. Germline values: CDR1 MGHDK, CDR2 SYGVNS. Deletions cut 6 bases from V and 5 bases from J, with 16 bases between. The DNA for the CDR3 is TGTGCCAGCAGCGCCCCTCTTGCGAGTGAGACCCAGTACTTC. This encodes CASSAPLASETQYF.

The chain uses TRBV7-6 and TRBJ2-3; 9 bases are a match to TRBD2. V lost 1 base, J lost 4 bases, and 3 bases stayed unmatched. CDR3 length equals 15 residues. Germline lookup yields CDR1 SGHVS and CDR2 FNYEAQ. CDR3 sequence (DNA): TGTGCCAGCAGCTTAGAGGCGGGGGGGCCAGATACGCAGTATTTT. This sequence encodes CASSLEAGGPDTQYF.

The V gene is TRBV30, the J gene TRBJ1-1; D gene uncertain. Trimming removed 1 base at V and 9 bases at J, with 0 bases between. Germline V gives CDR1 GTSNPN, CDR2 SVGIG (reference sequence). The CDR3 length is 8 residues. The CDR3 spells CAWSEAFF. In nucleotides, the CDR3 is TGTGCCTGGAGTGAAGCTTTCTTT. The full variable domain, completed using reference TRBV30 and TRBJ1-1, is SQTIHQWPATLVQPVGSPLSLECTVEGTSNPNLYWYRQAAGRGLQLLFYSVGIGQISSEVPQNLSASRPQDRQFILSSKKLLLSDSGFYLCAWSEAFFGQGTRLTVV.

V is TRBV4-1 and J is TRBJ2-2; 7 nucleotides line up with TRBD1. V shed 1 base and J 1 base; nucleotides not matched to a gene: 6. The CDR3 covers 17 residues. Germline V CDR1 and CDR2: MGHRA, YSYEKL. This chain's CDR3 is CASSQGWGQLNTGELFF. CDR3 DNA sequence: TGCGCCAGCAGCCAAGGATGGGGACAGCTGAACACCGGGGAGCTGTTTTTT.

This clonotype showed up just once. The V and J genes are TRBV12-2 and TRBJ2-6. TRBV12-2 is classified as a pseudogene. The CDR3 is 17 amino acids. The CDR3 coding sequence is TGTGCAAGTCGCTTAGCGTTGGACGACTCAGGGGCCAACGTCCTGACTTTC. Its translation is CASRLALDDSGANVLTF.

The chain carries TRBV11-2 and TRBJ2-7; D is unresolved. Germline values: CDR1 SGHAT, CDR2 FQNNGV. Trimming removed 1 base at V and 2 bases at J, with 12 bases between. The CDR3 has 15 amino acids. Written as DNA, the CDR3 is TGTGCCAGCAGCTTAGGGCGGATCATAACCTACGAGCAGTACTTC. The encoded protein is CASSLGRIITYEQYF.

Written as DNA, the CDR3 is TGTGCCTGGGTGACAGGGGTGCTTGAGTCTGGGGCCAACGTCCTGACTTTC. Protein product: CAWVTGVLESGANVLTF. V and J are TRBV30 and TRBJ2-6, with 8 nucleotides matching TRBD1. V lost 5 bases to trimming and J lost 1 base; unmatched junction nucleotides: 10. Germline lookup yields CDR1 GTSNPN and CDR2 SVGIG (reference sequence). This CDR3 is 17 amino acids long.

This chain joins TRBV5-6 and TRBJ1-6; no clear D gene. V was clipped by 0 bases and J by 10 bases, with 17 bases between them. The CDR3 runs 16 residues. Germline V gene lookup returns CDR1 SGHDT and CDR2 YYEEEE. The DNA of the CDR3 is TGTGCCAGCAGCTTGGTGTCGTCCACCCGTTGGTCACCCCTCCACTTT. Translated, it gives CASSLVSSTRWSPLHF. Full variable domain (rest looked up from reference TRBV5-6 and TRBJ1-6): DAGVTQSPTHLIKTRGQQVTLRCSPKSGHDTVSWYQQALGQGPQFIFQYYEEEERQRGNFPDRFSGHQFPNYSSELNVNALLLGDSALYLCASSLVSSTRWSPLHFGNGTRLTVT.

This clonotype was seen a single time. The rearrangement joins TRBV7-9 to TRBJ2-3; D remains ambiguous. With 6 bases removed from V and 0 bases from J, the gap between germline ends came to 7 bases. The CDR3 totals 13 residues. The germline V gene encodes CDR1 SEHNR and CDR2 FQNEAQ (reference sequence). The CDR3 DNA is TGTGCCAGCAGGGCGTCTAGCACAGATACGCAGTATTTT. This translates into CASRASSTDTQYF. The full variable domain, in which reference TRBV7-9 and TRBJ2-3 provide the parts outside the CDR3, is DTGVSQNPRHKITKRGQNVTFRCDPISEHNRLYWYRQTLGQGPEFLTYFQNEAQLEKSRLLSDRFSAERPKGSFSTLEIQRTEQGDSAMYLCASRASSTDTQYFGPGTRLTVL.

The rearrangement links TRBV3-1 to TRBJ2-1; D is unclear. V lost 0 bases and J lost 7, with 4 bases in between. CDR3 size: 12 residues. CDR1 LGHDT and CDR2 YNNKEL come from the germline V gene (reference sequence). This CDR3 reads CASSQEINEQFF. Here the CDR3 DNA reads TGTGCCAGCAGCCAAGAAATAAATGAGCAGTTCTTC.

The chain has TRBV30 and TRBJ2-7; D unclear. Per germline, CDR1 GTSNPN and CDR2 SVGIG (reference sequence). CDR3 length equals 14 residues. V shed 2 bases and J shed 6 bases, with 17 bases lying between them. CDR3 nucleotides: TGTGCCTGGAGTACTCTCGACATTGTTGGCGAGCAGTACTTC. It encodes CAWSTLDIVGEQYF. Together with reference TRBV30 and TRBJ2-7, the CDR3 gives the full variable domain: SQTIHQWPATLVQPVGSPLSLECTVEGTSNPNLYWYRQAAGRGLQLLFYSVGIGQISSEVPQNLSASRPQDRQFILSSKKLLLSDSGFYLCAWSTLDIVGEQYFGPGTRLTVT.

The chain has TRBV15 and TRBJ2-2; D remains ambiguous. The CDR3 covers 15 residues. Germline V gene lookup returns CDR1 LNHNV and CDR2 YYDKDF (reference sequence). Trimming pared 0 bases from V and 6 bases from J, leaving 11 bases between. This CDR3 is CATSRDRAVAGELFF. In nucleotides, the CDR3 is TGTGCCACCAGCAGAGATAGGGCAGTAGCCGGGGAGCTGTTTTTT.

This rearrangement joins TRBV4-1 to TRBJ2-5; tentatively, D is TRBD1 or TRBD2 (6 bases each). Germline CDR1 is MGHRA and CDR2 is YSYEKL. Trimming shortened V by 0 bases and J by 5 bases, and 22 bases separated the two germline ends. This CDR3 has 18 residues. The CDR3 sequence is CASSQEPLQGGIQETQYF. The CDR3 coding sequence is TGCGCCAGCAGCCAAGAGCCTTTACAGGGCGGGATTCAGGAGACCCAGTACTTC.

This clonotype was seen just once. The chain has TRBV12-3 or TRBV12-4 and TRBJ2-3; TRBD2 is a possible D gene (5 bases). This CDR3 region has 14 residues. Deletions cut 3 bases from V and 0 bases from J, with 7 bases between. The CDR3 DNA sequence: TGTGCCAGCAGTTTTAGCGCCAGCACAGATACGCAGTATTTT. Protein sequence: CASSFSASTDTQYF.